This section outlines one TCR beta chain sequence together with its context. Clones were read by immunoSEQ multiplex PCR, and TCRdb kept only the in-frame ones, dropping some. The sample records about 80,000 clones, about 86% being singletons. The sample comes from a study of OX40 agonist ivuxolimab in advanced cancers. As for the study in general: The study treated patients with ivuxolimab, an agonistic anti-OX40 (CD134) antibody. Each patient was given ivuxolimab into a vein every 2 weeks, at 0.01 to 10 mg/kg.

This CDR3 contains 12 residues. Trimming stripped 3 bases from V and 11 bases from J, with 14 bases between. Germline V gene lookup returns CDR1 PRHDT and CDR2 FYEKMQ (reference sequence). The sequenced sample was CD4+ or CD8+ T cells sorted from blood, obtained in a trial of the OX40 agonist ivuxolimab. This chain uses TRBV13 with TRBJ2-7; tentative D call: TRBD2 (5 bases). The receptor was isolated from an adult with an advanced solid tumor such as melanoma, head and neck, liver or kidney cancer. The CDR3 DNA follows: TGTGCCAGCAGCTTGAGGGCCGGAGAGGAGTACTTC. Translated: CASSLRAGEEYF.